This entry describes one T cell receptor (beta chain). Original methodology: It was from reference gene primer amplification that nucleated cell counts were estimated. Only in-frame clones appear in the TCRdb table, and some are missing; sequencing was by immunoSEQ multiplex PCR. V, J and clone size derive from that table, while D and trimming were established from the DNA sequence. This table holds 80,000 to 100,000 clones, over 70% found once. V gave up 4 bases and J gave up 3 bases; unmatched junction bases: 10. This CDR3 is built from 16 residues. CDR1 and CDR2 (germline): MNHEY, SMNVEV (reference sequence). This sample was included in a study of blood T cell repertoires in COVID-19. On the study more broadly: Italy, Spain and the United States were the sources of the convalescent and acute COVID-19 samples. T cells, B-cell-depleted T cells, or PBMCs supplied cDNA or gDNA.

V gene TRBV27 combines with J gene TRBJ1-1; 8 bases are a match to TRBD1. Material for sequencing was peripheral blood. This TCR came from a human donor in a cohort sampled during active COVID-19. Here the CDR3 DNA reads TGTGCCAGCAGTTCACCTACCGGGACAGGCTACACTGAAGCTTTCTTT. Translated, it gives CASSSPTGTGYTEAFF.